This TCR beta chain was documented in a study of shared clonotypes between healthy human individuals (dated by TCRdb to 2020 to 2022). In the study overall: A couple of women and a few men aged 18 to 49 years were included in the cohort. For each donor, three plates each were used for CD4 naive and CD4 memory, two plates were used for CD8 naive, and one plate was used for CD8 memory. To estimate repertoire size and how much clonotype sharing occurs between individuals, the study deeply sequenced the blood TCR repertoires of five or six healthy adults. To increase sequencing depth and limit assay-specific biases, different laboratories used diverse techniques to prepare libraries and sequence TCR repertoires. Each donor's leukapheresis produced roughly between roughly 0.9 and 9 billion PBMCs. What the research found in general, with its limitations: Estimated clonotype richness was generally larger for naive than for memory subsets. The small number of donors limited the genetic and exposure-history diversity represented. Compared with non-shared clonotypes, the clonotypes found in all four sorted-subset donors had higher generation probabilities. Incomplete sequencing was indicated by rarefaction of sorted-subset datasets, despite the large sequencing depth. Sharing across a handful of donors was observed for around 5% of naive CD4, under 4% of naive CD8, about 2.5% of memory CD4, and about 0.38% of memory CD8 clonotypes. Pairwise subsampling indicated that sequencing depth was expected to affect the degree of clonotype sharing among donors. Sampling was restricted to blood, and TCR repertoires in tissue are likely to differ from TCR repertoires in blood.

The CDR3 covers 17 residues, taking in both the cysteine and the phenylalanine. Only the CDR3 DNA is retained, 51 bases long and in frame from the first base. V and J are trimmed by 4 bases and 1 base, and the gene matches miss 9 bases of the junction. According to the germline V gene, CDR1 reads MNHNS and CDR2 reads SASEGT. The donors were healthy, HIV-negative adults with no recently reported acute infections or vaccinations. Every donor was a Caucasian adult residing in Nashville, Tennessee, USA. CD4+ T cells were enriched by magnetic negative selection, after which naive cells were positively selected on CD45RA and the negative fraction was taken as the memory subset. Blood was obtained by leukapheresis, after which PBMCs were separated by Ficoll-Histopaque density gradient centrifugation and cryopreserved in liquid nitrogen vapor phase. Purity and quantity of every magnetically sorted T cell population were checked by analytical flow cytometry. Each sorted fraction had its genomic DNA isolated and then quantified by UV absorbance on a Nanodrop 2000c.

Using the deep immunoSEQ assay, multiplex PCR amplified TCR CDR3 regions from genomic DNA. For each cell subset, the extracted genomic DNA was distributed evenly across all wells of several immunoSEQ 96-well plates, and each plate served as one replicate. For sorted subsets, each replicate PCR was loaded with 200 ng genomic DNA, equivalent to 25,000 to 30,000 T cell genomes. Purified libraries were measured with a Qubit 3.0 fluorometer, size-checked on a Bioanalyzer 2100, and measured again with the KAPA Library Quantification kit. A separate single-read 150-cycle Illumina NextSeq 550 flow cell was used to sequence each immunoSEQ 96-well plate. The published analysis was carried out like this. The immunoSEQ output contained only junctional sequences without quality scores, so filtering could not match that applied to full-length reads. To assign V/J genes and CDR3, sequences were annotated against IMGT germline references using PyIR, a Python wrapper for IgBLAST v1.9. Any read was removed if the V/J assignment was weak (E-value above 1e-6), the CDR3 was missing, or the read contained stop codons, out-of-frame junctions, or ambiguous translated residues. V3J clonotypes were defined as sequences sharing the same inferred V gene, J gene, and CDR3 amino acid sequence. Percentage overlap between repertoires was calculated by dividing the number of shared unique clonotypes by the size of the smaller repertoire. Repertoire richness was assessed with RTK rarefaction, the Chao1 estimator, and Recon v2.1 estimates of unobserved clonotypes. Generation probabilities for all TCRbeta clonotypes obtained by the gDNA method from four donors were computed using OLGA. This immuneACCESS table, as held by TCRdb, lists in-frame sequences with V and J called but not all clones. Of the missing ones, under half trace to an unresolved V gene in checked studies; the others have no known cause. That table furnishes V, J and clone size, whereas the DNA furnished D and trimming. Across this sample there are about 680,000 clones, with 74% seen only once. 1.5% to 2% of the sample is taken by the ten largest.

This clone was found a few times. The clone's antigen remains unknown. Per-base qualities were not stored, and no clone one base away is much larger. This receptor chain uses TRBV6-1 and TRBJ2-7, with 11 junctional bases fitting TRBD2. What was sequenced was memory CD4+ T cells sorted from blood. In the paper's terms, the cell subset or site label means: CD45RA-negative fraction. The receptor was derived from a woman aged 25-40 years in good health. The nucleotide sequence reads as follows: TGTGCCAGCAGTGTATCACTAGCGGGAGCCTTATCCTACGAGCAGTACTTC. The resulting protein is CASSVSLAGALSYEQYF.